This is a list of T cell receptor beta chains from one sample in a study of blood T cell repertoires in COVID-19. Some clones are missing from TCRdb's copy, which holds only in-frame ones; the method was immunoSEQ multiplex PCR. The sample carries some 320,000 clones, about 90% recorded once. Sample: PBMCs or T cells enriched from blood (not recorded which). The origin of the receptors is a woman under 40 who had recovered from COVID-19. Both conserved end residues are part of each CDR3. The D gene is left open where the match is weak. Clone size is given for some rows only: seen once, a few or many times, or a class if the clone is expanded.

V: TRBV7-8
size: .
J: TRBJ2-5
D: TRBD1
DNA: TGTGCCAGCAGCTTCCGCCCGGGACAGCAACGTGAGACCCAGTACTTC
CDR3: CASSFRPGQQRETQYF

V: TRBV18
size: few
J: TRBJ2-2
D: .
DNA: TGTGCCAGCTCACCAGGGGGGTCCACCGGGGAGCTGTTTTTT
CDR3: CASSPGGSTGELFF

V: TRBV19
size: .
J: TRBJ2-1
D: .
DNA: TGTGCCAGTACCACGGGGAGCTCCTACAATGAGCAGTTCTTC
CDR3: CASTTGSSYNEQFF

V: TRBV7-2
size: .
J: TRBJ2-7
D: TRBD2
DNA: TGTGCCAGCAGCCCTAGGACTAGCGGGGGGTTGGTTTACGAGCAGTACTTC
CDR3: CASSPRTSGGLVYEQYF

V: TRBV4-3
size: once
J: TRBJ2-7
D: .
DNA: TGCGCCAGCAGCCCCTACGGCGGGGCCTACGAGCAGTACTTC
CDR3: CASSPYGGAYEQYF

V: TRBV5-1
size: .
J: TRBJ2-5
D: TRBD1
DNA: TGCGCCAGCAGCGAGACAGGGCTCCAAGAGACCCAGTACTTC
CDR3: CASSETGLQETQYF

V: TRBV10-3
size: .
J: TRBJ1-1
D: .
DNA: TGTGCCATCAGTGACTTCGACAGGATGAACACTGAAGCTTTCTTT
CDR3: CAISDFDRMNTEAFF

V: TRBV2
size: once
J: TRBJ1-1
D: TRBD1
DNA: TGTGCCAGCAGGGGACAGGGGATCACTGAAGCTTTCTTT
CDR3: CASRGQGITEAFF

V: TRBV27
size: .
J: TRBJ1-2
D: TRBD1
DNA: TGTGCCAGCAAGGGGACTGGGGGACAGGGGGTAGATGGCTACACCTTC
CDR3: CASKGTGGQGVDGYTF

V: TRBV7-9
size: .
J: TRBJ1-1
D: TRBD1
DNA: TGTGCCAGCAGCTTTCTACAGGGGAGTGGAAGCACTGAAGCTTTCTTT
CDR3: CASSFLQGSGSTEAFF

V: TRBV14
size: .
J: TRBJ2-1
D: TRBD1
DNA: TGTGCCAGCAGCCTCAGGGGGTTTTTCAATGAGCAGTTCTTC
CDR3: CASSLRGFFNEQFF

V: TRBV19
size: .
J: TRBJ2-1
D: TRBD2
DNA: TGTGCCAGTAGGCGACTAGCGGGGGCCGGCGATACAAATGAGCAGTTCTTC
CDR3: CASRRLAGAGDTNEQFF

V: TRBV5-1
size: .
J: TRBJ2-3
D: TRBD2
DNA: TGCGCCAGCAGCTTTCTAGCGGGGACGCAGTATTTT
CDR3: CASSFLAGTQYF

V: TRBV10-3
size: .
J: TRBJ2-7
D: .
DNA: TGTGCCATCAGTGAGTCGAGTGGCGGCAGGGGCAGCAACGAGCAGTACTTC
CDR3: CAISESSGGRGSNEQYF

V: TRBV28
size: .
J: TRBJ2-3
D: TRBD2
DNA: TGTGCCAGCAGTCCCCGACTAGCGGGCCTCACAGATACGCAGTATTTT
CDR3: CASSPRLAGLTDTQYF

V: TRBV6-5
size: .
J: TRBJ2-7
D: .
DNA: TGTGCCAGCAGTTACGACGGAAGAGGTAACGAGCAGTACTTC
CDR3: CASSYDGRGNEQYF

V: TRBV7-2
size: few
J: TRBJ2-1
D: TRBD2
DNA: TGTGCCAGCAGCTTACGACTAGCGGGCAATGAGCAGTTCTTC
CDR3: CASSLRLAGNEQFF

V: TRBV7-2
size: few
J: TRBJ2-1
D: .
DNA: TGTGCCAGCAGCTCGATCGGACAGAATGAGCAGTTCTTC
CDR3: CASSSIGQNEQFF

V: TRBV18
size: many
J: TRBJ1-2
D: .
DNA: TGTGCCAGCTCTCAGGAGGAGAGCTATGGCTACACCTTC
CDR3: CASSQEESYGYTF

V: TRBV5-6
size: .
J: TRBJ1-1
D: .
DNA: TGTGCCAGCAGCTTCGGGGGAAACGCGAACACTGAAGCTTTCTTT
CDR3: CASSFGGNANTEAFF

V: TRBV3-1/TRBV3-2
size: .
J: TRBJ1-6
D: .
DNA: TGTGCCAGCAGCCAAGACTGGGGGCAGGGAAATTCACCCCTCCACTTT
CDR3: CASSQDWGQGNSPLHF

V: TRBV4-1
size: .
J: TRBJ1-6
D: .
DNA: TGCGCCAGCAGCCAAGATACCTACAGGGACATCGGTTCACCCCTCCACTTT
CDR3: CASSQDTYRDIGSPLHF

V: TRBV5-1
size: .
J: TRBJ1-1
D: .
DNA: TGCGCCAGCAGCCTATTCGACACCCTGAACACTGAAGCTTTCTTT
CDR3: CASSLFDTLNTEAFF

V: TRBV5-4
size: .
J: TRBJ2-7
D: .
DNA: TGTGCCAGCAGCTTGGGTAGAGACTCCTACGAGCAGTACTTC
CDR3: CASSLGRDSYEQYF

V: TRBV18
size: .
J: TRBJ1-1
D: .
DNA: TGTGCCAGCGTCCGGGACAAAGTCTTTTATGAAGCTTTCTTT
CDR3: CASVRDKVFYEAFF

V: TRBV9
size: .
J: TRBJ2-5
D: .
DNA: TGTGCCAGCAGCGCGGACGCGGGGCGAGAGACCCAGTACTTC
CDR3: CASSADAGRETQYF

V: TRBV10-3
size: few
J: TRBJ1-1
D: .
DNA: TGTGCCATCAGTGAGCTACAGAGTATGAACACTGAAGCTTTCTTT
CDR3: CAISELQSMNTEAFF

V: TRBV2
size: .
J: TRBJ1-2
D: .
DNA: TGTGCCAGCATTAGGACTACAGGAGGCTACACCTTC
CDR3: CASIRTTGGYTF

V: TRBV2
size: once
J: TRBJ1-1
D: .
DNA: TGTGCCAGCAGTGAACCTGGACTCACTGAAGCTTTCTTT
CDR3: CASSEPGLTEAFF

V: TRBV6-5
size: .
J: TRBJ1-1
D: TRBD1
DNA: TGTGCCAGCAGTTATACGCCGGGACAGAGGGTACCTGAAGCTTTCTTT
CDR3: CASSYTPGQRVPEAFF

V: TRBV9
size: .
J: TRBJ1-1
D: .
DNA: TGTGCCAGCAGCGAACGGGTTATGAACACTGAAGCTTTCTTT
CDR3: CASSERVMNTEAFF

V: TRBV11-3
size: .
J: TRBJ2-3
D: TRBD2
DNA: TGTGCCAGCAGCTTGGGGACTAGCAACACAGATACGCAGTATTTT
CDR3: CASSLGTSNTDTQYF

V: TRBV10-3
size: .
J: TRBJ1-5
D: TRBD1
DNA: TGTGCCATCAGTGAGTCCCGGGACAGGGGGGCGGATCAGCCCCAGCATTTT
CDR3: CAISESRDRGADQPQHF

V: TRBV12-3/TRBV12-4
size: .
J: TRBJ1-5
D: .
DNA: TGTGCCAGCAGGGGTCCGGGTCAGCCCCAGCATTTT
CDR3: CASRGPGQPQHF

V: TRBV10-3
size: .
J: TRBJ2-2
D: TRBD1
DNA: TGTGCCATCCCAGGGACAGGGGGCTCGAACACCGGGGAGCTGTTTTTT
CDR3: CAIPGTGGSNTGELFF

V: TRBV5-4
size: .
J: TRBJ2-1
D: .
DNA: TGTGCCAGCAGCTTGGACATGTACAATGAGCAGTTCTTC
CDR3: CASSLDMYNEQFF

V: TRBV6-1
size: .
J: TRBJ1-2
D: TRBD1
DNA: TGTGCCAGCAGTGAAACGGGGACAGCGGACTATGGCTACACCTTC
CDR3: CASSETGTADYGYTF

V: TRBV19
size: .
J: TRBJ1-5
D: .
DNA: TGTGCCAGTAGTATCGGCCAAGGGGATAGCAATCAGCCCCAGCATTTT
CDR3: CASSIGQGDSNQPQHF

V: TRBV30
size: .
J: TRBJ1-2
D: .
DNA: TGTGCCTGGAGTGAGGGGTGGCGATATGGCTACACCTTC
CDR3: CAWSEGWRYGYTF

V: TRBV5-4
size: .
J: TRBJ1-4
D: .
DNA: TGTGCCAGCAGTTCTCAGGGGCAAAGGAAGGAAAAACTGTTTTTT
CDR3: CASSSQGQRKEKLFF

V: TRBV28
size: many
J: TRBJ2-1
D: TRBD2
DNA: TGTGCCAGCAGGTTACCGGGGGGAGTAAATGAGCAGTTCTTC
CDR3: CASRLPGGVNEQFF

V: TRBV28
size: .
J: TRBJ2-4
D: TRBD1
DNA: TGTGCCAGCAGTCTGATCCGGGACAGGGTCACCCAGTACTTC
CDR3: CASSLIRDRVTQYF

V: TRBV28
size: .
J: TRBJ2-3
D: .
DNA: TGTGCCAGCAGTCGGCCGGCGGGGGCGCGGACAGATACGCAGTATTTT
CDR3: CASSRPAGARTDTQYF

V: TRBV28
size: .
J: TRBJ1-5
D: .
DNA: TGTGCCGGCGAGAAAATCGGAGAAAATCAGCCCCAGCATTTT
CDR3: CAGEKIGENQPQHF

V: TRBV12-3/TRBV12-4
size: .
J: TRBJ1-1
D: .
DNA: TGTGCCAGCAGTTCAAGACAGTACACTGAAGCTTTCTTT
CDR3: CASSSRQYTEAFF

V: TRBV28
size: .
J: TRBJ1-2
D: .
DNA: TGTGCCAGCAGTTTTGTCCCAGGATTGAATGGCTACACCTTC
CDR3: CASSFVPGLNGYTF

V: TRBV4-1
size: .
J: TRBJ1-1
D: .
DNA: TGCGCCAGCAGCCGAGGGCCCCCGACTGAAGCTTTCTTT
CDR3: CASSRGPPTEAFF

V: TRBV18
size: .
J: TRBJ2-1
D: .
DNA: TGTGCCAGCTCACCTTACCCTGACAGTCTAAGCTCCTACAATGAGCAGTTCTTC
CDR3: CASSPYPDSLSSYNEQFF